The next 31 T cell receptor beta chains were all read from a single sample in a study of graft-versus-host responses after intestinal transplantation. The method was immunoSEQ multiplex PCR; TCRdb's version includes in-frame clones alone and lacks a portion of them. The sample holds some 43,000 clones, approximately 94% seen once. Source: PBMCs, taken about 320 days after intestinal transplant. These receptor sequences come from a human patient who received an intestinal transplant, so some T cells may come from the graft donor.

The rearrangement joins TRBV6-5 to TRBJ1-5; D might be TRBD1 (6 bases). Germline V gene sequence: CDR1 MNHEY, CDR2 SVGAGI. This CDR3 region has 15 residues. Deletions cut 7 bases from V and 7 bases from J, with 20 bases between. The CDR3 here is CASTPGGGNEQPQHF. The DNA for the CDR3 is TGTGCCAGCACCCCCGGGGGGGGCAATGAGCAGCCCCAGCATTTT.

This chain links TRBV7-6 with TRBJ2-5, with 7 bases lining up with TRBD2. The CDR3 is made up of 14 amino acids. The V gene end was trimmed by 2 bases and the J gene end by 3 bases; junction bases not matched to a gene: 3. Germline-derived CDR1 and CDR2 are SGHVS and FNYEAQ. The CDR3 here is CASSLWEGEETQYF. The CDR3 DNA sequence: TGTGCCAGCAGCTTATGGGAGGGAGAAGAGACCCAGTACTTC.

V gene TRBV14 combines with J gene TRBJ1-2, with TRBD1 matching 9 bases. The CDR3 runs 15 residues. With V trimmed by 1 base and J by 7 bases, 7 bases remained unmatched. From germline, CDR1 is SGHDN and CDR2 FVKESK. The CDR3 protein is CASSQVGRTGVGYTF. The DNA for the CDR3 is TGTGCCAGCAGCCAAGTCGGTAGGACAGGGGTTGGCTACACCTTC. The full variable domain, in which reference TRBV14 and TRBJ1-2 provide the parts outside the CDR3, is EAGVTQFPSHSVIEKGQTVTLRCDPISGHDNLYWYRRVMGKEIKFLLHFVKESKQDESGMPNNRFLAERTGGTYSTLKVQPAELEDSGVYFCASSQVGRTGVGYTFGSGTRLTVV.

CDR3 DNA sequence: TGTGCCACCCGGAGGACTAGCGGGAACACCGGGGAGCTGTTTTTT. This translates into CATRRTSGNTGELFF. V and J are TRBV6-1 and TRBJ2-2; 10 bases map to TRBD2. The CDR3 contains 15 residues. V shed 10 bases and J 1 base; nucleotides not matched to a gene: 6. Germline CDR1 and CDR2: MNHNS and SASEGT.

About this clone: Other DNA variants within this sample encode the same CDR3. The chain couples TRBV11-3 to TRBJ2-1, with TRBD2 matching 9 bases. The V and J ends lost 1 base and 4 bases, in that order; junction bases with no gene match: 2. This CDR3 is 15 amino acids long. Per the germline V gene, CDR1 is SGHNT and CDR2 is YENEEA. The CDR3 loop is CASSLGLAGYNEQFF. CDR3 nucleotides: TGTGCCAGCAGCTTAGGCCTAGCGGGGTACAATGAGCAGTTCTTC.

V is TRBV11-2 and J is TRBJ2-5; possible D gene TRBD2, 5 bases. The germline gives CDR1 SGHAT, CDR2 FQNNGV. This CDR3 is built from 16 residues. Trimming removed 2 bases at V and 4 bases at J, with 17 bases between. In DNA form, the CDR3 reads TGTGCCAGCAGCTTACTCCCCGCGGGTACCAGAGAGACCCAGTACTTC. Amino acid sequence: CASSLLPAGTRETQYF.

The CDR3 loop is CATKGGMEQYF. CDR3 coding DNA: TGTGCCACCAAGGGGGGAATGGAGCAGTACTTC. The chain joins TRBV5-4 to TRBJ2-7; D is perhaps TRBD1 or TRBD2 (6 bases each). Trimming removed 9 bases from V and 7 bases from J, with 14 bases in between. The germline V gene has CDR1 SGHNT and CDR2 YYREEE (reference sequence). This CDR3 region has 11 residues.

The genes are TRBV28 and TRBJ1-5, with unresolved D. The CDR3 is made up of 14 amino acids. Germline V gives CDR1 MDHEN, CDR2 SYDVKM. Trimming removed 8 bases from V and 4 bases from J, with 15 bases in between. The CDR3 sequence is CASLQLNPNQPQHF. In nucleotides, the CDR3 is TGTGCCAGCCTACAACTTAACCCAAATCAGCCCCAGCATTTT.

This chain's CDR3 is CASSLSTTGNTVEQYF. CDR3 nucleotides: TGTGCCAGCAGCTTAAGCACAACAGGGAATACGGTCGAGCAGTACTTC. J is TRBJ2-7 and V is TRBV11-3; D is possibly TRBD1 (6 bases). The CDR3 totals 16 residues. CDR1 is SGHNT, CDR2 YENEEA, per germline. Trimming cost V 2 bases and J 6 bases, with 20 bases left between them.

This clone showed up just once. The rearrangement links TRBV7-9 to TRBJ2-7; D not certain. This CDR3 has 15 residues. CDR1 is SEHNR, CDR2 FQNEAQ, per germline (reference sequence). V was trimmed by 5 bases and J by 2 bases, leaving 16 bases between them. CDR3 DNA sequence: TGTGCCAGCAGCCCTCGGACGGACCGGACCTACGAGCAGTACTTC. Protein: CASSPRTDRTYEQYF. Full variable domain (remainder filled in from reference TRBV7-9 and TRBJ2-7): DTGVSQNPRHKITKRGQNVTFRCDPISEHNRLYWYRQTLGQGPEFLTYFQNEAQLEKSRLLSDRFSAERPKGSFSTLEIQRTEQGDSAMYLCASSPRTDRTYEQYFGPGTRLTVT.

The rearrangement joins TRBV30 to TRBJ1-4, with 9 bases lining up with TRBD1. The CDR3 is 13 amino acids. V shed 5 bases, J shed 7 bases, and the junction held 5 bases outside the gene matches. CDR1 GTSNPN and CDR2 SVGIG come from the germline V gene (reference sequence). CDR3 sequence: CAWGQGLGEKLFF. In DNA, the CDR3 is TGTGCCTGGGGACAGGGGTTGGGTGAAAAACTGTTTTTT.

The chain carries TRBV10-3 and TRBJ2-7; the match to TRBD2 covers 13 bases. CDR3 length: 18 amino acids. Germline CDR1 and CDR2: ENHRY and SYGVKD. Trimming removed 3 bases from V and 5 bases from J; junction bases left unmatched: 13. CDR3 sequence (DNA): TGTGCCATCAGTGATCGACTAGCGGGGGGAAAATTCAACGACGAGCAGTACTTC. Amino acid sequence: CAISDRLAGGKFNDEQYF.

This clone has only one observation. The V call is TRBV14, the J call TRBJ2-7; no clear D gene. The CDR3 runs 13 residues. The germline CDR1 and CDR2 sequences are SGHDN and FVKESK. V was shortened by 3 bases and J by 3 bases, with 9 bases between the two germline ends. The CDR3 sequence: CASSHLGYYEQYF. The CDR3 coding sequence is TGTGCCAGCAGCCACTTAGGATACTACGAGCAGTACTTC.

The chain employs TRBV28 and TRBJ1-5; D gene ambiguous. The CDR3 is 13 residues long. V was clipped by 3 bases and J by 6 bases, with 9 bases between them. CDR1 and CDR2 (germline): MDHEN, SYDVKM. The CDR3 region has the DNA TGTGCCAGCAGTTTGGTGGTAGGTCAGCCCCAGCATTTT. As protein: CASSLVVGQPQHF.

Only one count was recorded for this clone. This sequence joins TRBV28 and TRBJ2-5; D ambiguous. In germline, CDR1 is MDHEN, CDR2 SYDVKM. The CDR3 length is 12 residues. V gave up 8 bases and J gave up 3 bases, with 10 bases separating them. The CDR3 nucleotides are TGTGCCAGCTCGGTAACGAAAGAGACCCAGTACTTC. Translating it yields CASSVTKETQYF. Full variable domain (remainder filled in from reference TRBV28 and TRBJ2-5): DVKVTQSSRYLVKRTGEKVFLECVQDMDHENMFWYRQDPGLGLRLIYFSYDVKMKEKGDIPEGYSVSREKKERFSLILESASTNQTSMYLCASSVTKETQYFGPGTRLLVL.

This sequence joins TRBV5-1 and TRBJ1-2; D is uncertain. In germline, CDR1 is SGHRS, CDR2 YFSETQ. V lost 0 bases to trimming and J lost 4 bases, with 10 bases between them. The CDR3 covers 14 residues. CDR3 sequence: CASSLDGESYGYTF. The DNA of the CDR3 is TGCGCCAGCAGCTTGGACGGAGAATCCTATGGCTACACCTTC.

The rearrangement joins TRBV5-1 to TRBJ2-3; 7 nucleotides line up with TRBD2. The germline V gene encodes CDR1 SGHRS and CDR2 YFSETQ. The ends lost 4 bases at V and 1 base at J; junction bases unmatched: 6. The CDR3 has 15 amino acids. This CDR3 reads CASSQLAGGTDTQYF. DNA of the CDR3: TGCGCCAGCAGCCAGTTGGCGGGGGGCACAGATACGCAGTATTTT.

This chain links TRBV5-1 with TRBJ2-1, with 7 bases that match TRBD1. Unmatched junction bases numbered 13, after V lost 3 bases and J lost 4 bases. This CDR3 is built from 17 residues. Germline CDR1 is SGHRS and CDR2 is YFSETQ. Here the CDR3 reads CASSSPTGTAFYNEQFF. The CDR3 nucleotides read TGCGCCAGCAGCTCGCCTACCGGGACAGCCTTTTACAATGAGCAGTTCTTC.

This chain joins TRBV7-9 and TRBJ1-2; 7 bases match TRBD1. The CDR3 consists of 12 residues. V was clipped by 10 bases and J by 3 bases; unmatched bases: 5. CDR1 SEHNR and CDR2 FQNEAQ come from the germline V gene (reference sequence). Here the CDR3 reads CATTTGDYGYTF. In DNA, the CDR3 is TGTGCCACCACAACAGGGGACTATGGCTACACCTTC.

This sequence joins TRBV9 and TRBJ2-3; no clear D gene. The V end was cut by 4 bases, the J end by 0 bases, with 9 bases between. Per germline, CDR1 SGDLS and CDR2 YYNGEE. CDR3 size: 14 residues. CDR3 sequence: CASSLGTSTDTQYF. The CDR3 DNA reads TGTGCCAGCAGCCTTGGAACTAGCACAGATACGCAGTATTTT.

A note on this clone: This specimen includes other DNA sequences encoding the same CDR3. The chain couples TRBV4-1 to TRBJ1-1, with D maybe TRBD1 (5 bases). With 0 bases removed from V and 0 bases from J, the gap between germline ends came to 5 bases. The CDR3 covers 14 residues. Germline-derived CDR1 and CDR2 are MGHRA and YSYEKL. This chain's CDR3 is CASSQEGVNTEAFF. In DNA, the CDR3 is TGCGCCAGCAGCCAAGAAGGGGTGAACACTGAAGCTTTCTTT.

The V and J genes are TRBV18 and TRBJ2-1, with D perhaps being TRBD1 or TRBD2 (6 bases each). The CDR3 spans 14 residues. The V gene lost 2 bases and the J gene lost 10 bases, with 15 bases spanning the gap. CDR1 and CDR2 from the germline V gene are KGHSH and LQKENI. CDR3 protein: CASSPYDDGGEQFF. The CDR3 nucleotides read TGTGCCAGCTCACCATACGATGACGGGGGCGAGCAGTTCTTC.

This clone has only one observation. The rearrangement links TRBV6-1 to TRBJ1-2; TRBD1 matches at 8 bases. The CDR3 loop spans 11 amino acids. Germline V gives CDR1 MNHNS, CDR2 SASEGT. With 9 bases clipped from V and 4 bases from J, the junction kept 1 base outside the gene matches. DNA for the CDR3: TGTGCCAGTGGACAGGGCTATGGCTACACCTTC. Translating gives CASGQGYGYTF.

The V gene is TRBV27, the J gene TRBJ2-1, with 10 bases that match TRBD2. The CDR3 totals 15 residues. J lost 9 bases, V lost 2 bases, and 7 bases had no gene match. Germline V lookup: CDR1 MNHEY, CDR2 SMNVEV (reference sequence). CDR3 nucleotides: TGTGCCAGCAGTTTAGGAGCGGGGGGGTGGGGTGAGCAGTTCTTC. Its protein product is CASSLGAGGWGEQFF.

The rearrangement uses TRBV10-3 and TRBJ1-5; D unclear. CDR3 length equals 17 residues. With 3 bases removed from V and 0 bases from J, the gap between germline ends came to 15 bases. CDR1 and CDR2 from the germline V gene are ENHRY and SYGVKD. DNA for the CDR3: TGTGCCATCAGTGATAGAGTAATCGCGTATAGCAATCAGCCCCAGCATTTT. Residues: CAISDRVIAYSNQPQHF.

The rearrangement joins TRBV20-1 to TRBJ2-5, with D unclear. This CDR3 contains 11 residues. V lost 0 bases to trimming and J lost 5 bases, with 4 bases between them. Looked up from germline, CDR1 is DFQATT and CDR2 is SNEGSKA (reference sequence). CDR3 sequence reads: CSARDKETQYF. DNA of the CDR3: TGCAGTGCTAGAGACAAGGAGACCCAGTACTTC.

CDR3 DNA: TGTGCCAGCAGGGCAGAGGGACCAAATCAGCCCCAGCATTTT. Its translation: CASRAEGPNQPQHF. The chain employs TRBV6-5 and TRBJ1-5; D possibly corresponds to TRBD1 (5 bases). The germline V gene encodes CDR1 MNHEY and CDR2 SVGAGI. This CDR3 is 14 amino acids long. The germline V and J ends were trimmed by 6 bases and 4 bases, with 13 bases remaining between them.

In nucleotides, the CDR3 is TGTGCCAGTAGTATGGCCGGGGGGCTGGAGACCCAGTACTTC. This gives the protein CASSMAGGLETQYF. The rearrangement links TRBV19 to TRBJ2-5; a possible D gene is TRBD2 (7 bases). The ends were cut back, 3 bases at V and 5 bases at J, with 13 bases in the middle. The CDR3 has 14 amino acids. The V gene's germline CDR1 is LNHDA and CDR2 SQIVND (reference sequence).

V is TRBV7-9 and J is TRBJ1-5; D is unresolved. Germline V CDR1 and CDR2: SEHNR, FQNEAQ (reference sequence). The V end was cut by 5 bases, the J end by 6 bases, with 11 bases between. The CDR3 covers 13 residues. The CDR3 protein is CASSPREGQPQHF. The DNA of the CDR3 is TGTGCCAGCAGCCCCAGAGAAGGTCAGCCCCAGCATTTT.

The J gene is TRBJ2-3, the V gene TRBV5-5; 9 nucleotides match TRBD1. The CDR3 has 16 amino acids. Germline V CDR1 and CDR2: SGHKS, YYEKEE (reference sequence). The trim removed 4 bases at V and 6 bases at J, leaving 12 bases unmatched. This CDR3 is CASSGDRDWRADTQYF. The DNA for the CDR3 is TGTGCCAGCAGCGGGGACAGGGATTGGAGGGCCGATACGCAGTATTTT.

The rearrangement joins TRBV7-3 to TRBJ2-1, with D maybe TRBD2 (5 bases). CDR3 length: 13 amino acids. From germline, CDR1 is SGHTA and CDR2 FQGTGA. V was shortened by 2 bases and J by 6 bases, with 8 bases between the two germline ends. This chain's CDR3 is CASSLWTGNEQFF. In DNA form, the CDR3 reads TGTGCCAGCAGCTTATGGACTGGCAATGAGCAGTTCTTC.